One and the same sample provided the 27 T cell receptor beta chains below, sequenced in a study of T cells in women clearing cervical HPV infection. Clones were read by immunoSEQ multiplex PCR, and TCRdb kept only the in-frame ones, dropping some. Its table records about 30,000 clones. Sequencing used blood buffy coat. The receptors come from a woman aged 18-70 years with a cervical HPV16 infection that either progressed to CIN3+ or cleared (not recorded which).

About this clone itself: The read finishes 3 residues shy of the CDR3 end, and the germline J gene is used to complete it. The genes are TRBV4-2 and TRBJ2-7, with D maybe TRBD1 (6 bases). Germline CDR1 reads LGHNA; CDR2 reads YNFKEQ. This CDR3 has 16 amino acids. V was cut by 4 bases and J by 1 base, with 17 bases left in between. The CDR3 bases that were read are TGTGCCAGCAGCCTCCTACAGGGTTCGGGATCCTACGAG. This encodes CASSLLQGSGSYE. The whole CDR3 protein reads CASSLLQGSGSYEQYF.

In regard to this clone: The read ends 3 residues shy of where the CDR3 ends; the end is completed using the germline J gene. J is TRBJ2-2 and V is TRBV5-1, with 15 bases lining up with TRBD2. Germline trimming cut 2 bases from V and 4 bases from J; bases unmatched to any gene: 3. Per germline, CDR1 SGHRS and CDR2 YFSETQ. The CDR3 loop spans 17 amino acids. The sequenced part of the CDR3 DNA is TGCGCCAGCAGCTTCGGGACTAGCGGGGGGCCCACCGGGGAG. Translation: CASSFGTSGGPTGE. The whole CDR3 sequence reads CASSFGTSGGPTGELFF.

As to this clone: The read is 3 residues too short to cover the CDR3 end, so that end is filled in from the germline J gene. The chain joins TRBV6-1 to TRBJ2-1; no definite D call. Germline CDR1 reads MNHNS; CDR2 reads SASEGT. The germline V and J ends were trimmed by 3 bases and 2 bases, with 14 bases remaining between them. This CDR3 has 16 residues. The CDR3 here is CASSEKAYETYNEQFF. Partial CDR3 DNA: TGTGCCAGCAGTGAGAAGGCTTATGAAACCTACAATGAG.

A remark on this clone: From the germline J gene comes the end of the CDR3, since the read stops 3 residues before it. The chain is built from TRBV10-2 and TRBJ1-1; 11 nucleotides align to TRBD1. Trimming cost V 6 bases and J 0 bases; bases outside gene matches: 6. The CDR3 sequence is 16 residues long. Germline CDR1 and CDR2: WSHSY and SAAADI. The covered CDR3 bases are TGCGCCAGCAGCGGACAGGGGGCGATCCTGAACACTGAA. Amino acids: CASSGQGAILNTE. The full CDR3 protein reads CASSGQGAILNTEAFF.

On this clone itself: The CDR3 end lies 3 residues beyond the end of the read and is filled in from the germline J gene. V gene TRBV11-2 combines with J gene TRBJ2-3; possibly TRBD2 for D (6 bases). The germline gives CDR1 SGHAT, CDR2 FQNNGV. This CDR3 is 15 amino acids long. V was trimmed by 6 bases and J by 2 bases, leaving 15 bases between them. CDR3 residues: CASSSTSGSTDTQYF. CDR3 bases read: TGTGCCAGCAGTTCAACGAGCGGGTCCACAGATACG. The variable domain in full, completed from reference TRBV11-2 and TRBJ2-3, reads EAGVAQSPRYKIIEKRQSVAFWCNPISGHATLYWYQQILGQGPKLLIQFQNNGVVDDSQLPKDRFSAERLKGVDSTLKIQPAKLEDSAVYLCASSSTSGSTDTQYFGPGTRLTVL.

A remark on this clone: The read gets to within 3 residues of the CDR3 end, and the germline J gene fills in the rest. This chain connects TRBV7-7 to TRBJ2-1; D could derive from TRBD1 or TRBD2 (7 bases each). The V gene's germline CDR1 is SSHAT and CDR2 FNYEAQ (reference sequence). This CDR3 is built from 13 residues. Trimming stripped 4 bases from V and 9 bases from J, with 13 bases between. The CDR3 spells CASSSDREGEQFF. The sequenced part of the CDR3 DNA is TGTGCCAGCAGCTCCGACAGGGAGGGTGAG.

The sequenced CDR3 bases are TGCGCCAGCAGCTTGGCAGGGACAGGTTTGACTGAA. This sequence encodes CASSLAGTGLTE. The whole CDR3 is CASSLAGTGLTEAFF. V is TRBV5-1 and J is TRBJ1-1; TRBD1 matches at 8 bases. The CDR3 end lies 3 residues beyond the end of the read and is filled in from the germline J gene. Per the germline V gene, CDR1 is SGHRS and CDR2 is YFSETQ. V was clipped by 0 bases and J by 5 bases; unmatched bases: 6. The CDR3 covers 15 residues.

About this clone itself: The sequence runs out 3 residues before the end of the CDR3; the remainder is reconstructed from the germline J gene. V is TRBV19 and J is TRBJ2-6, with TRBD1 matching over 7 bases. Germline V gene lookup returns CDR1 LNHDA and CDR2 SQIVND (reference sequence). V gave up 7 bases and J gave up 1 base; unmatched junction bases: 7. The CDR3 extends over 16 amino acids. CDR3 amino acids: CASKRQGGSGANVLTF. The covered CDR3 bases are TGTGCCAGTAAGAGACAGGGCGGGTCTGGGGCCAACGTC.

Partial CDR3 DNA: TGTGCCAGCAGCCAAGAGACAAGCAACACTGAA. Protein sequence: CASSQETSNTE. The full-length CDR3 reads as CASSQETSNTEAFF. V usage is TRBV14 and J usage is TRBJ1-1; D unresolved. The CDR3 is cut off 3 residues early in the read; its end comes from the germline J gene. This CDR3 is 14 amino acids long. The V end was cut by 0 bases, the J end by 2 bases, with 7 bases between. Germline V lookup: CDR1 SGHDN, CDR2 FVKESK.

About this clone: The CDR3 end is not reached by the read, which stops 3 residues before it; the germline J gene fills it in. This chain connects TRBV19 to TRBJ1-3; D unclear. This CDR3 region has 17 residues. V was clipped by 8 bases and J by 3 bases, with 23 bases between them. Per the germline V gene, CDR1 is LNHDA and CDR2 is SQIVND (reference sequence). The CDR3 reads CASFGPGEPQLGNTIYF. Partial CDR3 DNA: TGTGCCAGTTTCGGCCCCGGGGAACCCCAGCTTGGAAACACC.

In regard to this clone: Read sequence stops 3 residues before the CDR3 end, and the germline J gene provides the missing end. The chain links TRBV7-3 to TRBJ2-7, with a weak D call TRBD1 (5 bases). CDR3 length: 15 amino acids. In germline, CDR1 is SGHTA, CDR2 FQGTGA. Trimming pared 0 bases from V and 2 bases from J, leaving 11 bases between. The CDR3 loop reads CASSLTGVGAYEQYF. CDR3 DNA (partial): TGTGCCAGCAGCTTAACAGGAGTAGGGGCCTACGAG.

With regard to this clone: With the read ending 3 residues before the CDR3 end, the germline J gene is used to fill in that end. This chain joins TRBV5-4 and TRBJ2-7, with D maybe TRBD1 (6 bases). Trimming took off 0 bases at V and 1 base at J, with 8 bases between the two ends. This CDR3 region has 14 residues. CDR1 is SGHNT, CDR2 YYREEE, per germline (reference sequence). The covered CDR3 bases are TGTGCCAGCAGCTTGGAGGGGGAGTCCTACGAG. Translating gives CASSLEGESYE. The entire CDR3 reads CASSLEGESYEQYF. Full variable domain (remainder filled in from reference TRBV5-4 and TRBJ2-7): ETGVTQSPTHLIKTRGQQVTLRCSSQSGHNTVSWYQQALGQGPQFIFQYYREEENGRGNFPPRFSGLQFPNYSSELNVNALELDDSALYLCASSLEGESYEQYFGPGTRLTVT.

With respect to this clone: The missing CDR3 end, 3 residues past where the read stops, is filled in from the germline J gene. The genes are TRBV7-3 and TRBJ2-7; D is unclear. The germline gives CDR1 SGHTA, CDR2 FQGTGA. CDR3 length: 13 amino acids. V was cut by 1 base and J by 5 bases, with 9 bases left in between. The sequenced part of the CDR3 DNA is TGTGCCAGCAGCTTAAGTAGTACCAACGAG. It is translated as CASSLSSTNE. The full CDR3 protein reads CASSLSSTNEQYF.

Points on this clone: The CDR3 end falls 3 residues outside the read, so it is completed with the germline J gene. V usage is TRBV27 and J usage is TRBJ2-3; D possibly corresponds to TRBD2 (6 bases). This CDR3 is built from 14 residues. Germline CDR1 is MNHEY and CDR2 is SMNVEV (reference sequence). V was trimmed by 3 bases and J by 1 base, leaving 8 bases between them. CDR3: CASSFSGRTDTQYF. The sequenced part of the CDR3 DNA is TGTGCCAGCAGTTTTAGCGGACGCACAGATACG.

Worth noting for this clone: The CDR3 goes on 3 residues after the read ends, and that part is filled in from the germline J gene. The chain carries TRBV7-3 and TRBJ2-1, with 7 bases that match TRBD2. After removal of 1 base from V and 5 bases from J, the junction contained 5 bases not matched to a gene. The CDR3 is made up of 15 amino acids. Per germline, CDR1 SGHTA and CDR2 FQGTGA. The CDR3 spells CASSLIAGPHNEQFF. The part of the CDR3 DNA that was read is TGTGCCAGCAGCTTAATAGCGGGCCCTCACAATGAG. The entire variable domain, with the rest obtained from reference TRBV7-3 and TRBJ2-1, is as follows: GAGVSQTPSNKVTEKGKYVELRCDPISGHTALYWYRQSLGQGPEFLIYFQGTGAADDSGLPNDRFFAVRPEGSVSTLKIQRTERGDSAVYLCASSLIAGPHNEQFFGPGTRLTVL.

Worth noting for this clone: The CDR3 end falls 3 residues outside the read, so it is completed with the germline J gene. The rearrangement joins TRBV3-1 (or the pseudogene TRBV3-2) to TRBJ1-2, with D uncertain. Trimming removed 0 bases at V and 7 bases at J, with 6 bases between. The germline CDR1 and CDR2 sequences are LGHDT and YNNKEL (reference sequence). CDR3 size: 12 residues. CDR3 DNA (partial): TGTGCCAGCAGCCAAGAAGGGCGTGGC. This encodes CASSQEGRG. The whole CDR3 protein is CASSQEGRGYTF.

For this clone: From the germline J gene comes the end of the CDR3, since the read stops 3 residues before it. The chain uses TRBV28 and TRBJ2-7; 10 bases are shared with TRBD1. In germline, CDR1 is MDHEN, CDR2 SYDVKM. The CDR3 is 14 residues long. Trimming at V came to 2 bases and at J to 4 bases, leaving 2 bases not matched to a gene. CDR3: CASSLQGQGYEQYF. Incomplete CDR3 DNA: TGTGCCAGCAGTTTACAGGGACAGGGGTACGAG.

CDR3 in amino acids: CASSLGGLTDTQYF. The CDR3 bases that were read are TGTGCCAGCAGCTTAGGTGGCCTCACAGATACG. The chain recombines TRBV7-3 with TRBJ2-3; D call uncertain. Sequencing ends 3 residues short of the CDR3 end; the germline J gene provides the rest. The CDR3 is 14 amino acids. Trimming shortened V by 2 bases and J by 2 bases, and 8 bases separated the two germline ends. The germline V gene has CDR1 SGHTA and CDR2 FQGTGA.

CDR3 loop: CASSQVARQVEQFF. The CDR3 bases that were read are TGCGCCAGCAGCCAAGTCGCGAGACAAGTTGAG. The rearrangement uses TRBV4-1 and TRBJ2-1; no reliable D call. With the read ending 3 residues before the CDR3 end, the germline J gene is used to fill in that end. Germline V CDR1 and CDR2: MGHRA, YSYEKL. The CDR3 spans 14 residues. Trimming removed 1 base at V and 9 bases at J, with 13 bases between.

Comments on this clone: The read comes to an end 3 residues before the CDR3 does, leaving the germline J gene to fill in the end. This chain links TRBV5-1 with TRBJ2-2; 12 bases align to TRBD2. This CDR3 has 16 residues. The germline V gene encodes CDR1 SGHRS and CDR2 YFSETQ. Losses at the gene ends were 4 bases for V and 0 bases for J; bases not matched to a gene: 1. This CDR3 reads CASSTSGGTNTGELFF. The sequenced part of the CDR3 DNA is TGCGCCAGCAGCACTAGCGGGGGGACGAACACCGGGGAG.

Points on this clone: The CDR3 end is not reached by the read, which stops 3 residues before it; the germline J gene fills it in. The chain joins TRBV2 to TRBJ2-1; TRBD2 aligns across 12 bases. In germline, CDR1 is SNHLY, CDR2 FYNNEI. This CDR3 has 15 residues. Germline trimming cut 6 bases from V and 7 bases from J; bases unmatched to any gene: 7. The CDR3 spells CASRPLAGGLNEQFF. CDR3 DNA, as far as it was read: TGTGCCAGCAGACCGCTAGCGGGGGGGCTTAATGAG. The entire variable domain, with the rest obtained from reference TRBV2 and TRBJ2-1, is as follows: EPEVTQTPSHQVTQMGQEVILRCVPISNHLYFYWYRQILGQKVEFLVSFYNNEISEKSEIFDDQFSVERPDGSNFTLKIRSTKLEDSAMYFCASRPLAGGLNEQFFGPGTRLTVL.

A note on this clone: The read ends 3 residues early relative to the CDR3; the germline J gene fills the gap. V usage is TRBV20-1 and J usage is TRBJ1-6; a possible D gene is TRBD1 (6 bases). This CDR3 contains 14 residues. Germline V gene lookup returns CDR1 DFQATT and CDR2 SNEGSKA (reference sequence). V was shortened by 3 bases and J by 7 bases, with 13 bases between the two germline ends. The sequenced CDR3 bases are TGCAGTGCTAGTCGACAGGACTTCAATTCACCC. The encoded protein is CSASRQDFNSP. The whole CDR3 protein is CSASRQDFNSPLHF.

CDR3: CASTLGTSGGIYNEQFF. The covered CDR3 bases are TGTGCCAGCACCCTAGGGACTAGCGGGGGAATCTACAATGAG. The gene calls are TRBV12-3 or TRBV12-4 and TRBJ2-1, with 14 bases lining up with TRBD2. The CDR3 end is not reached by the read, which stops 3 residues before it; the germline J gene fills it in. The CDR3 runs 17 residues. Losses at the gene ends were 7 bases for V and 3 bases for J; bases not matched to a gene: 8.

About this clone: The read comes to an end 3 residues before the CDR3 does, leaving the germline J gene to fill in the end. This chain links TRBV7-9 with TRBJ2-7, with TRBD1 matching 8 bases. Germline V gene sequence: CDR1 SEHNR, CDR2 FQNEAQ (reference sequence). The CDR3 is 14 amino acids. J was trimmed by 6 bases and V by 1 base; bases with no gene match: 5. The CDR3 region is CASSLDAGGGEQYF. CDR3 DNA (partial): TGTGCCAGCAGCTTAGACGCAGGGGGCGGCGAG. Supplemented by reference TRBV7-9 and TRBJ2-7, the full variable domain reads DTGVSQNPRHKITKRGQNVTFRCDPISEHNRLYWYRQTLGQGPEFLTYFQNEAQLEKSRLLSDRFSAERPKGSFSTLEIQRTEQGDSAMYLCASSLDAGGGEQYFGPGTRLTVT.

The CDR3 loop reads CASSDRDGADTQYF. The sequenced part of the CDR3 DNA is TGTGCCAGCAGTGACAGGGATGGGGCAGATACG. The chain carries TRBV6-1 and TRBJ2-3, with D possibly matching TRBD1 (5 bases). The CDR3 end falls 3 residues outside the read, so it is completed with the germline J gene. V lost 3 bases and J lost 4, with 11 bases in between. CDR3 length: 14 amino acids. Germline CDR1 and CDR2: MNHNS and SASEGT.

CDR3 DNA (partial): TGTGCCAGTAGTCAAAGGACAGGACGGCAGGATCAGCCC. Residues: CASSQRTGRQDQP. In full, the CDR3 is CASSQRTGRQDQPQHF. The chain carries TRBV19 and TRBJ1-5; 7 bases are a match to TRBD1. Read data end 3 residues before the CDR3 end; the end is taken from the germline J gene. The CDR3 has 16 amino acids. Germline CDR1 and CDR2: LNHDA and SQIVND (reference sequence). V shed 5 bases and J 5 bases; nucleotides not matched to a gene: 12. The entire variable domain, with the rest obtained from reference TRBV19 and TRBJ1-5, is as follows: DGGITQSPKYLFRKEGQNVTLSCEQNLNHDAMYWYRQDPGQGLRLIYYSQIVNDFQKGDIAEGYSVSREKKESFPLTVTSAQKNPTAFYLCASSQRTGRQDQPQHFGDGTRLSIL.

The CDR3 region is CASSDVDRGNTEAFF. The DNA read from the CDR3 is TGTGCCAGTAGCGACGTGGACAGGGGGAACACTGAA. This sequence joins TRBV19 and TRBJ1-1; 9 nucleotides align to TRBD1. Read data end 3 residues before the CDR3 end; the end is taken from the germline J gene. The germline V gene encodes CDR1 LNHDA and CDR2 SQIVND (reference sequence). This CDR3 region has 15 residues. Trimming removed 6 bases from V and 1 base from J; junction bases left unmatched: 6.